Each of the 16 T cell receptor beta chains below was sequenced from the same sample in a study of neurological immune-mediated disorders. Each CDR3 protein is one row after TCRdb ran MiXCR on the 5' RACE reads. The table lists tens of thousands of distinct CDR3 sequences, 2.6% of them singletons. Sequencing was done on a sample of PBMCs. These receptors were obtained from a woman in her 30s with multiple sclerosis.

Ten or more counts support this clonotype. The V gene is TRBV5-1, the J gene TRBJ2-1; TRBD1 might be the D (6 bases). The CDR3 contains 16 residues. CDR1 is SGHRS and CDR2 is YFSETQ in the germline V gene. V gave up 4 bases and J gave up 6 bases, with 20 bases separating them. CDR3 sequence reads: CASSKGTGRAANEQFF. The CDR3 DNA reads TGCGCCAGCAGCAAGGGCACAGGGCGGGCGGCCAATGAGCAGTTCTTC. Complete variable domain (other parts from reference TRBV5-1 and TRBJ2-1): KAGVTQTPRYLIKTRGQQVTLSCSPISGHRSVSWYQQTPGQGLQFLFEYFSETQRNKGNFPGRFSGRQFSNSRSEMNVSTLELGDSALYLCASSKGTGRAANEQFFGPGTRLTVL.

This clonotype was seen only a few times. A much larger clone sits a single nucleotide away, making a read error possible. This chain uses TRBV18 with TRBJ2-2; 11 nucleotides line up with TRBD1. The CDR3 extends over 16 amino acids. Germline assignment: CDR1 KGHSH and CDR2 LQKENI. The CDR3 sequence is CANSPDRGHYTGELFF. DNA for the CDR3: TGTGCCAACTCACCGGACAGGGGGCATTACACCGGGGAGCTGTTTTTT.

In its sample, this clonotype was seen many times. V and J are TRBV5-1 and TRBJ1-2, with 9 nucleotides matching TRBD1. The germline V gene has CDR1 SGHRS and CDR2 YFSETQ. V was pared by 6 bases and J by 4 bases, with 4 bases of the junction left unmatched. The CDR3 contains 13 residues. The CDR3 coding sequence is TGCGCCAGCACCGGGACAGGGTTCTATGGCTACACCTTC. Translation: CASTGTGFYGYTF.

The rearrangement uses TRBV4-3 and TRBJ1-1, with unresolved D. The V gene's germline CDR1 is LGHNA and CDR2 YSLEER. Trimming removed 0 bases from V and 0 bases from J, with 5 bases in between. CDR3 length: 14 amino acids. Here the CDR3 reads CASSQDVVNTEAFF. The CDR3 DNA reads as TGCGCCAGCAGCCAAGATGTAGTGAACACTGAAGCTTTCTTT.

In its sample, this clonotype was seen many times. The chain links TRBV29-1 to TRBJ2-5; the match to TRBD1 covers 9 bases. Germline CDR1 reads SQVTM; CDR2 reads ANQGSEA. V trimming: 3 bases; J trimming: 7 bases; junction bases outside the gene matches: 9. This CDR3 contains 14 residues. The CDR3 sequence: CSVDGRTGDATQYF. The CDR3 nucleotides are TGCAGCGTTGATGGCCGGACAGGGGATGCGACCCAGTACTTC.

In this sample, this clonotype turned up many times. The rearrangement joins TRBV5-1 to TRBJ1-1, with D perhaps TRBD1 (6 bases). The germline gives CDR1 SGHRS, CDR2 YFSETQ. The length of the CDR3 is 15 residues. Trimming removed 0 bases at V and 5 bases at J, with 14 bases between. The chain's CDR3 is CASSLGDFRGTEAFF. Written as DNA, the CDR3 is TGCGCCAGCAGCTTGGGAGACTTCAGGGGAACTGAAGCTTTCTTT.

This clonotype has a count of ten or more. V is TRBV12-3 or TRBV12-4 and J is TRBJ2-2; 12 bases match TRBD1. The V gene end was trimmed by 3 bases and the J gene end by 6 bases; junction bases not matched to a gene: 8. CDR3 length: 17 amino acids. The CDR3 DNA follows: TGTGCCAGCAGTTTGGGGACAGGGGGCCGGTCTTCCGGGGAGCTGTTTTTT. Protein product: CASSLGTGGRSSGELFF.

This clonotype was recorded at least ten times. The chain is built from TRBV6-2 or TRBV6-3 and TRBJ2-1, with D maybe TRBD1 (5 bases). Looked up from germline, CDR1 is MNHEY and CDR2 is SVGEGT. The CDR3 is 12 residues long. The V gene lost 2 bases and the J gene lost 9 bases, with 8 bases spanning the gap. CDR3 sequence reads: CASSYGAPEQFF. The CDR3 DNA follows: TGTGCCAGCAGTTACGGGGCTCCTGAGCAGTTCTTC.

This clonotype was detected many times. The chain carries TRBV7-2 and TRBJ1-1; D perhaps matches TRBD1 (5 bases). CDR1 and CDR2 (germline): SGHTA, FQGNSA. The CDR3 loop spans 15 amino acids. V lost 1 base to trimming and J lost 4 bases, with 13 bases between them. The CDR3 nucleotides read TGTGCCAGCAGCTTAGACGGAGGGGTCGGCACTGAAGCTTTCTTT. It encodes CASSLDGGVGTEAFF. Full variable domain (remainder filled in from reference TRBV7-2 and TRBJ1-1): GAGVSQSPSNKVTEKGKDVELRCDPISGHTALYWYRQSLGQGLEFLIYFQGNSAPDKSGLPSDRFSAERTGGSVSTLTIQRTQQEDSAVYLCASSLDGGVGTEAFFGQGTRLTVV.

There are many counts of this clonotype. The CDR3 nucleotides read TGTGCCAGCAGCTTAGGAGGGGCTGTCTACGAGCAGTACTTC. Translated, it gives CASSLGGAVYEQYF. The V gene is TRBV7-9, the J gene TRBJ2-7; D is perhaps TRBD1 or TRBD2 (5 bases each). V lost 1 base, J lost 3 bases, and 10 bases lay in between. CDR1 is SEHNR, CDR2 FQNEAQ, per germline (reference sequence). The CDR3 runs to 14 residues. The full variable domain, completed using reference TRBV7-9 and TRBJ2-7, is DTGVSQNPRHKITKRGQNVTFRCDPISEHNRLYWYRQTLGQGPEFLTYFQNEAQLEKSRLLSDRFSAERPKGSFSTLEIQRTEQGDSAMYLCASSLGGAVYEQYFGPGTRLTVT.

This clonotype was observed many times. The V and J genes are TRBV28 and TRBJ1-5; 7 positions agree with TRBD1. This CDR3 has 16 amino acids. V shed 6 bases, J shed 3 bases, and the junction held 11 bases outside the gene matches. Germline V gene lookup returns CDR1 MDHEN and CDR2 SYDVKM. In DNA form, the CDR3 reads TGTGCCAGCAGATCCAGACAGGGCGGTTACAATCAGCCCCAGCATTTT. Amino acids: CASRSRQGGYNQPQHF.

The CDR3 coding sequence is TGTGCCAGCAGCCAAGATACCCTAGCGGGAAGTGCCGGGGAGCTGTTTTTT. Its translation is CASSQDTLAGSAGELFF. This sequence joins TRBV14 and TRBJ2-2; TRBD2 agrees at 9 bases. From germline, CDR1 is SGHDN and CDR2 FVKESK. The CDR3 runs to 17 residues. J was trimmed by 6 bases and V by 0 bases; bases with no gene match: 8. Drawing the rest from reference TRBV14 and TRBJ2-2, the complete variable domain is EAGVTQFPSHSVIEKGQTVTLRCDPISGHDNLYWYRRVMGKEIKFLLHFVKESKQDESGMPNNRFLAERTGGTYSTLKVQPAELEDSGVYFCASSQDTLAGSAGELFFGEGSRLTVL.

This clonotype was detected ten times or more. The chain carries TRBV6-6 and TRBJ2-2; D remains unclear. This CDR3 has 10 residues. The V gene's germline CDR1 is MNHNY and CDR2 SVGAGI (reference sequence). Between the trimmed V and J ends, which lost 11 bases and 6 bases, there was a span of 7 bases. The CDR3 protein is CAVGSGELFF. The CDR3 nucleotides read TGTGCCGTAGGGTCCGGGGAGCTGTTTTTT.

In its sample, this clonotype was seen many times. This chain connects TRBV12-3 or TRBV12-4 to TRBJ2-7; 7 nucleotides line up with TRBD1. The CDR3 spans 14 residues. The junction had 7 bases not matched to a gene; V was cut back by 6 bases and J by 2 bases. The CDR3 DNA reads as TGTGCCAGCAGCTGGGGGACAGCACCCTACGAGCAGTACTTC. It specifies CASSWGTAPYEQYF.

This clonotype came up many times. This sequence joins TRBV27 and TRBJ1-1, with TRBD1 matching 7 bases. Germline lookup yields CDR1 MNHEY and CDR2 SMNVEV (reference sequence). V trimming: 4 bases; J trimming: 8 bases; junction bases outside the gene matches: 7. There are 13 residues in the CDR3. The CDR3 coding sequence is TGTGCCAGCAGTTCGCAGCTCAGGGGGGAAGCTTTCTTT. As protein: CASSSQLRGEAFF.

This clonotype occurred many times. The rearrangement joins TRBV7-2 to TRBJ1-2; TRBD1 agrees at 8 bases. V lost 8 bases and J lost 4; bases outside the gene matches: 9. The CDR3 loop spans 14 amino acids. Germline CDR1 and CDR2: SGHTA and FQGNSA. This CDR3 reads CASRQGWDLYGYTF. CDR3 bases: TGTGCCAGCCGACAGGGGTGGGATCTCTATGGCTACACCTTC.